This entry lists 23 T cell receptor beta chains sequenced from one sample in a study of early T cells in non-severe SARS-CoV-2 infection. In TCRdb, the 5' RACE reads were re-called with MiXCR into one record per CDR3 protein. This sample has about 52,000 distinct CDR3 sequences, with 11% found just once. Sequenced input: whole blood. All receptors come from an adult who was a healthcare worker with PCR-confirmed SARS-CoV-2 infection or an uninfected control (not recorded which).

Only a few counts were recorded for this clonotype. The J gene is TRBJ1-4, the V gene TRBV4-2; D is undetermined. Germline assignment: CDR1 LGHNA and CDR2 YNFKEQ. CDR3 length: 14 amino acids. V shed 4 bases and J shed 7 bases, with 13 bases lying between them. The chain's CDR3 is CASSPTQKGEKLFF. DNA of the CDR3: TGTGCCAGCAGCCCTACACAAAAGGGTGAAAAACTGTTTTTT.

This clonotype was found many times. CDR3 nucleotide sequence: TGCAGTGCTAGAGATTGGGTAGGCACAGGGAACGGCGAGCAGTACTTC. Its protein is CSARDWVGTGNGEQYF. V usage is TRBV20-1 and J usage is TRBJ2-7; weak D call: TRBD1 (6 bases). CDR3 length equals 16 residues. Germline V lookup: CDR1 DFQATT, CDR2 SNEGSKA (reference sequence). V lost 0 bases, J lost 6 bases, and 21 bases lay in between.

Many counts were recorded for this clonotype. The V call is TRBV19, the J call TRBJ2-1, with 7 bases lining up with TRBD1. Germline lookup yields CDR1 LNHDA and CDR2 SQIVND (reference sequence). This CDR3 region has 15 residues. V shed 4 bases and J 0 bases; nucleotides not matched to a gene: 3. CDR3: CASSKTGSSYNEQFF. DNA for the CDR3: TGTGCCAGTAGTAAGACAGGGTCCTCCTACAATGAGCAGTTCTTC.

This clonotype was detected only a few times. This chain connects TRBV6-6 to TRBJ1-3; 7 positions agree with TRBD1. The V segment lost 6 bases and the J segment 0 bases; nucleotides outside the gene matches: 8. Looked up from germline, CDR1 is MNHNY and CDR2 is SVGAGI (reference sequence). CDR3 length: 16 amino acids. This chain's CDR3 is CASSIAGTDSGNTIYF. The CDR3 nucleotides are TGTGCCAGCAGCATAGCCGGGACAGACTCTGGAAACACCATATATTTT.

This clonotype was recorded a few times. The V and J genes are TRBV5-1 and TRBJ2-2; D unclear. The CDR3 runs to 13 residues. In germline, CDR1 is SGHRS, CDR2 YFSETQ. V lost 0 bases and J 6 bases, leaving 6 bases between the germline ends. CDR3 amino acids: CASSLVWPGELFF. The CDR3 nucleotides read TGCGCCAGCAGCTTGGTCTGGCCCGGGGAGCTGTTTTTT. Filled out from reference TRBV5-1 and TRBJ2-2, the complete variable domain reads KAGVTQTPRYLIKTRGQQVTLSCSPISGHRSVSWYQQTPGQGLQFLFEYFSETQRNKGNFPGRFSGRQFSNSRSEMNVSTLELGDSALYLCASSLVWPGELFFGEGSRLTVL.

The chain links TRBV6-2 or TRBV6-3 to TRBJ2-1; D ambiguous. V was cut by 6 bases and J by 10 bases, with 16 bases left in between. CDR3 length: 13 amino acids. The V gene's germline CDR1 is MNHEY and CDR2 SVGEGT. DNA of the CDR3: TGTGCCAGCAGACAATCGTCCCGCCAAGAGCAGTTCTTC. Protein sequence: CASRQSSRQEQFF.

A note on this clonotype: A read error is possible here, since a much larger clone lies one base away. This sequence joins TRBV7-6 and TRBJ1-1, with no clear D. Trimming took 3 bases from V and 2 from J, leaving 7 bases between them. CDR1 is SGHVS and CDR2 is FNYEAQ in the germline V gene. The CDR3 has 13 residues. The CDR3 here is CASSLTFNTEAFF. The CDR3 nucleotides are TGTGCCAGCAGCTTGACCTTCAACACTGAAGCTTTCTTT.

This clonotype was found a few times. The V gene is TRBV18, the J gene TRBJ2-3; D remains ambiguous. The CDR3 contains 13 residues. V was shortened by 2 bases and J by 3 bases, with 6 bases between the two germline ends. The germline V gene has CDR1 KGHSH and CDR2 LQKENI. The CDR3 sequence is CASSPGVTDTQYF. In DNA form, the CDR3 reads TGTGCCAGCTCACCAGGGGTGACAGATACGCAGTATTTT. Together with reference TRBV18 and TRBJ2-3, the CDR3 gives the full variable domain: NAGVMQNPRHLVRRRGQEARLRCSPMKGHSHVYWYRQLPEEGLKFMVYLQKENIIDESGMPKERFSAEFPKEGPSILRIQQVVRGDSAAYFCASSPGVTDTQYFGPGTRLTVL.

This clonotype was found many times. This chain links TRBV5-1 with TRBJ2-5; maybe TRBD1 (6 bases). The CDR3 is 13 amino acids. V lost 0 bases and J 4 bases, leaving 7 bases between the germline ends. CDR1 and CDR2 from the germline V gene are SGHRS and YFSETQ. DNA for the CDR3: TGCGCCAGCAGCTTGGTAGGGGGAGAGACCCAGTACTTC. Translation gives CASSLVGGETQYF.

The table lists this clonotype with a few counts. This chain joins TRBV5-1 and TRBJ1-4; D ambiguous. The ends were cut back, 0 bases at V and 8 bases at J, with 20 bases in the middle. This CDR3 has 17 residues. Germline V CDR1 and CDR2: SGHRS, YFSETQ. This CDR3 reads CASSLEAQTIRGEKLFF. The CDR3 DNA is TGCGCCAGCAGCTTGGAAGCACAGACCATAAGAGGGGAAAAACTGTTTTTT.

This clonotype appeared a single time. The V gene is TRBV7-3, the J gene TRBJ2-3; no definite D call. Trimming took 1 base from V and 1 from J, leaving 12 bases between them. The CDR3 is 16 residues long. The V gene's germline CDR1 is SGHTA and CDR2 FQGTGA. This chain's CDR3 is CASSLIPRAGTDTQYF. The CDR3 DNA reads TGTGCCAGCAGCTTAATCCCCCGGGCGGGCACAGATACGCAGTATTTT.

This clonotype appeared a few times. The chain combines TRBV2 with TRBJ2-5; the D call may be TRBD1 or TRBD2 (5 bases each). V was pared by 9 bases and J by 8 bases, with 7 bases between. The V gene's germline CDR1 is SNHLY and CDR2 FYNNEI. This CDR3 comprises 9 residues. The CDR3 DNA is TGTGCCAGAGGGGACACCCAGTACTTC. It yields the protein CARGDTQYF.

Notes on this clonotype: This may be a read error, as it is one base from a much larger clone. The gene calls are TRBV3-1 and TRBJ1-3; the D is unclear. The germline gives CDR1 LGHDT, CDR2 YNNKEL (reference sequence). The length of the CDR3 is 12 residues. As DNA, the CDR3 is TGTACCAGCAGCCAAGTTGAGAACACCATATATTTT. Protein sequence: CTSSQVENTIYF. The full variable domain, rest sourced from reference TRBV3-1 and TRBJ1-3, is DTAVSQTPKYLVTQMGNDKSIKCEQNLGHDTMYWYKQDSKKFLKIMFSYNNKELIINETVPNRFSPKSPDKAHLNLHINSLELGDSAVYFCTSSQVENTIYFGEGSWLTVV.

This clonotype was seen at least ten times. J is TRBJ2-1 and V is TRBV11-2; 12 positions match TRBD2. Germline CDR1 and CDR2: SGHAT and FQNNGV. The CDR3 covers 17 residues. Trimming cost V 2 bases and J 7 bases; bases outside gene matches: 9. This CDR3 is CASSLLGAGLAGNEQFF. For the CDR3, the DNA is TGTGCCAGCAGCTTACTGGGGGCGGGACTAGCGGGTAATGAGCAGTTCTTC.

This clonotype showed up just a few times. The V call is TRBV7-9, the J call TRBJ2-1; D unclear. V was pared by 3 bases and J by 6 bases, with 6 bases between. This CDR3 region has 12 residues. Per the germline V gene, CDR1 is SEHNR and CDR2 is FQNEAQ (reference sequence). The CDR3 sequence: CASSLSLNEQFF. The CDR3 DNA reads TGTGCCAGCAGCTTGAGCCTCAATGAGCAGTTCTTC.

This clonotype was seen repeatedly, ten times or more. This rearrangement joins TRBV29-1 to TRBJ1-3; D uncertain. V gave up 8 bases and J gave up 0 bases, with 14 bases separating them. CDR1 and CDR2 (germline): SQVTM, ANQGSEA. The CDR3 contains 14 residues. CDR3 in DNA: TGCAGCTTCCGTGGACCCCACTCTGGAAACACCATATATTTT. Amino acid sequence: CSFRGPHSGNTIYF.

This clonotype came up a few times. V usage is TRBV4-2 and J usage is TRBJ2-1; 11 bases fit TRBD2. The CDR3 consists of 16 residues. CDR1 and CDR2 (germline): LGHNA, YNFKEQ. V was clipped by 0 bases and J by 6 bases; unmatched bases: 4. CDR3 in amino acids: CASSQDPLAGGNEQFF. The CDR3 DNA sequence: TGTGCCAGCAGCCAAGATCCCCTAGCGGGAGGCAATGAGCAGTTCTTC.

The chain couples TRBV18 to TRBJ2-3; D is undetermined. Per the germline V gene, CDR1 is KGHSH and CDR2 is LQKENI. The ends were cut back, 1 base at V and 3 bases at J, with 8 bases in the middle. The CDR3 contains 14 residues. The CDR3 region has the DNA TGTGCCAGCTCACCACAGGTGGGAACAGATACGCAGTATTTT. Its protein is CASSPQVGTDTQYF.

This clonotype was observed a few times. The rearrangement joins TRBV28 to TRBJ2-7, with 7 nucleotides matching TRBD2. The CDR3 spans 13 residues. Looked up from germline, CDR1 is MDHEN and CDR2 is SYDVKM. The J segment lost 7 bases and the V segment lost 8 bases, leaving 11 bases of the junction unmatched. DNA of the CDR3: TGTGCCAGCCGCCGGATGGGAGGGGATGAGCAGTACTTC. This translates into CASRRMGGDEQYF.

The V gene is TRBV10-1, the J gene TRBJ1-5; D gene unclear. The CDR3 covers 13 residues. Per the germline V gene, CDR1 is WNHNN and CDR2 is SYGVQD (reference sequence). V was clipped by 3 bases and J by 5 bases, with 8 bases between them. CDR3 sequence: CASSEGRDQPQHF. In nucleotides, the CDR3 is TGCGCCAGCAGTGAAGGTCGCGATCAGCCCCAGCATTTT.

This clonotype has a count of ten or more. The CDR3 is CASSYSEGLRRAEQYF. The CDR3 nucleotides read TGTGCCAGCTCCTATTCCGAGGGGCTTCGGCGAGCCGAGCAGTACTTC. The chain couples TRBV18 to TRBJ2-7; D may correspond to TRBD1 or TRBD2 (5 bases each). V was trimmed by 6 bases and J by 6 bases, leaving 24 bases between them. The CDR3 is made up of 16 amino acids. The germline V gene has CDR1 KGHSH and CDR2 LQKENI.

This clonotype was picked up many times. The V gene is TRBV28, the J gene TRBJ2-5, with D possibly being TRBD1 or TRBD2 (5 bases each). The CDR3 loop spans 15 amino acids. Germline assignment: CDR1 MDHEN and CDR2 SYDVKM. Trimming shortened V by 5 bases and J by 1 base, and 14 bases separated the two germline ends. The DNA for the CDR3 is TGTGCCAGCAGTCCCCTGAGGGGCCGCCAAGAGACCCAGTACTTC. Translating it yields CASSPLRGRQETQYF. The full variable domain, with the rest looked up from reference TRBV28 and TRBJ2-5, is DVKVTQSSRYLVKRTGEKVFLECVQDMDHENMFWYRQDPGLGLRLIYFSYDVKMKEKGDIPEGYSVSREKKERFSLILESASTNQTSMYLCASSPLRGRQETQYFGPGTRLLVL.

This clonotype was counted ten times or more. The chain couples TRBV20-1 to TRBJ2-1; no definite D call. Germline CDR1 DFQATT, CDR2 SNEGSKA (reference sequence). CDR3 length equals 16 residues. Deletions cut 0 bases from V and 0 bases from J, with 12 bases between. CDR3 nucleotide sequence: TGCAGTGCTAGAGATTGGCTCGCCCTCTCCTACAATGAGCAGTTCTTC. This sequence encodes CSARDWLALSYNEQFF.